This is a list of T cell receptor beta chains from one sample in a study of CD4 and CD8 cells across lung adenocarcinoma regions. TCRdb called the PCR reads again in MiXCR, with one record for every CDR3 protein. This repertoire shows 18,000 or so distinct CDR3 sequences, around 53% found once; its top ten account for roughly 60%. The sample was CD8+ T cells from the center of a lung tumor. These receptors came from a female donor with lung adenocarcinoma. The CD4 and CD8 labels of this study may be unreliable. CDR3s include the opening cysteine and the closing phenylalanine or tryptophan. Each record gives: CDR3 DNA, CDR3 protein, J gene, clone size, D gene, V gene. D genes are given only for firm matches. A clone size is listed for some rows: how often the clone was seen (once, few, many), or a class if it is expanded.

DNA: TGTGCCAGCAGAATGGCTGTGAGCACAGATACGCAGTATTTT
CDR3: CASRMAVSTDTQYF
J: TRBJ2-3
size: .
D: .
V: TRBV6-1

DNA: TGTGCCAGCAGTTACGGGGCAGGTAACACTGAAGCTTTCTTT
CDR3: CASSYGAGNTEAFF
J: TRBJ1-1
size: many
D: .
V: TRBV6-5

DNA: TGTGCCAGCAGTGAATGGCTAGCGGCCTACAATGAGCAGTTCTTC
CDR3: CASSEWLAAYNEQFF
J: TRBJ2-1
size: many
D: TRBD2
V: TRBV6-1

DNA: TGTGCCAGCAGGGCAGGGGGCTCGGGCAAAAACATTCAGTACTTC
CDR3: CASRAGGSGKNIQYF
J: TRBJ2-4
size: many
D: TRBD1
V: TRBV6-2/TRBV6-3

DNA: TGTGCCAGCAAGCAGGGACTAGCGGCGAACACCGGGGAGCTGTTTTTT
CDR3: CASKQGLAANTGELFF
J: TRBJ2-2
size: few
D: TRBD2
V: TRBV6-1

DNA: TGTGCCAGCAGCTCCCTGAGGGAGCGTTTAGATACGCAGTATTTT
CDR3: CASSSLRERLDTQYF
J: TRBJ2-3
size: .
D: .
V: TRBV6-1

DNA: TGTGCCAGCAGTGAAGCGATGTGGGACAAAAACATTCAGTACTTC
CDR3: CASSEAMWDKNIQYF
J: TRBJ2-4
size: .
D: .
V: TRBV6-1

DNA: TGTGCCAGCAAAGGACTAGCGGGACCCAAAGATACGCAGTTCTTC
CDR3: CASKGLAGPKDTQFF
J: TRBJ2-1
size: .
D: TRBD2
V: TRBV6-1

DNA: TGTGCCGGCAGGGGGCTCGGGGCCAAAGATACGCAGTATTTT
CDR3: CAGRGLGAKDTQYF
J: TRBJ2-3
size: .
D: TRBD1
V: TRBV7-2

DNA: TGTGCCAGCAGTTTATCGTCTACACGACCCGGGGAGCTGTTTTTT
CDR3: CASSLSSTRPGELFF
J: TRBJ2-2
size: .
D: .
V: TRBV27

DNA: TGTGCCAGCAGTTACACAGGGGTTTGGACAGATACGCAGTATTTT
CDR3: CASSYTGVWTDTQYF
J: TRBJ2-3
size: .
D: TRBD1
V: TRBV6-5

DNA: TGTGCCAGCAGTTTAACGGGACGCCTAGTTGGGGACACAGATACGCAGTATTTT
CDR3: CASSLTGRLVGDTDTQYF
J: TRBJ2-3
size: many
D: .
V: TRBV28

DNA: TGTGCCAGCATTTGCGGACTATCGGGGCGGCCTGGCACAGATATGCAGTATTTT
CDR3: CASICGLSGRPGTDMQYF
J: TRBJ2-3
size: .
D: .
V: TRBV6-5

DNA: TGCAGTGCTGAACTAGCGAGCTCCTACAATGAGCAGTTCTTC
CDR3: CSAELASSYNEQFF
J: TRBJ2-1
size: .
D: TRBD2
V: TRBV20-1

DNA: TGTGCGGGCATTGGGGGCAGGGCCACAGAGACCCAGTATTTC
CDR3: CAGIGGRATETQYF
J: TRBJ2-5
size: once
D: .
V: TRBV27

DNA: TGTGCCAGCAGTTACTCTCCTAGCGGGGGTTACAATGAGCAGTTCTTC
CDR3: CASSYSPSGGYNEQFF
J: TRBJ2-1
size: few
D: TRBD2
V: TRBV6-2/TRBV6-3

DNA: TGTGCCAGCAGAGTCATACAGGGCCTCACAGATACGCAGTATTTT
CDR3: CASRVIQGLTDTQYF
J: TRBJ2-3
size: many
D: .
V: TRBV27

DNA: TGTGCCAGCAGTACCCTCCGGAGGGATGAGCAGTTCTTC
CDR3: CASSTLRRDEQFF
J: TRBJ2-1
size: medium-sized
D: .
V: TRBV27

DNA: TGTGCCACCAGGGCAGAGCAAGAGACCCAGTACTTC
CDR3: CATRAEQETQYF
J: TRBJ2-5
size: few
D: .
V: TRBV24-1

DNA: TGTGCCAGCAGTGAAGTTGGAGAAGTGGGCGAGCAGTACTTC
CDR3: CASSEVGEVGEQYF
J: TRBJ2-7
size: many
D: .
V: TRBV6-1

DNA: TGCGCCAGCAGTGACGGACAGGGGGCATCGGCTTTCTTT
CDR3: CASSDGQGASAFF
J: TRBJ1-1
size: .
D: TRBD1
V: TRBV10-2

DNA: TGCAGGGCTAGTGGGGGAGGTGACGCAGATACGCAGTATTTC
CDR3: CRASGGGDADTQYF
J: TRBJ2-3
size: .
D: .
V: TRBV20-1

DNA: TGTGCCAGGAGTTCAAGTCCGGGGACCAGGGGCCGGGACCAAGAGATTCAGTACTTC
CDR3: CARSSSPGTRGRDQEIQYF
J: TRBJ2-5
size: .
D: .
V: TRBV27

DNA: TGTGCCAGCAGTGAACCGGGGTCGTGTGCCAAAGATACTCAGTACTTC
CDR3: CASSEPGSCAKDTQYF
J: TRBJ2-4
size: .
D: .
V: TRBV25-1

DNA: TGTGCCAGCAGATCTATAACTGTGAATCAGCCCCAGCATTTT
CDR3: CASRSITVNQPQHF
J: TRBJ1-5
size: many
D: .
V: TRBV6-1

DNA: TGTGCCAGGGGTGACGGCGGAATCCACCCAGAGACGCAGTACTTT
CDR3: CARGDGGIHPETQYF
J: TRBJ2-3
size: .
D: .
V: TRBV6-1

DNA: TGTGCCAGCAGGAGAATAAATGAGCAGTTTTTC
CDR3: CASRRINEQFF
J: TRBJ2-1
size: .
D: .
V: TRBV27

DNA: TGTGCCAGCAGTGACTTATTCAATTCTAATGAAAAACTGTTTTTT
CDR3: CASSDLFNSNEKLFF
J: TRBJ1-4
size: once
D: .
V: TRBV6-1

DNA: TGCGCCAGCAGCAATAGCAATCAGCCCCAGCATTTT
CDR3: CASSNSNQPQHF
J: TRBJ1-5
size: .
D: .
V: TRBV10-2